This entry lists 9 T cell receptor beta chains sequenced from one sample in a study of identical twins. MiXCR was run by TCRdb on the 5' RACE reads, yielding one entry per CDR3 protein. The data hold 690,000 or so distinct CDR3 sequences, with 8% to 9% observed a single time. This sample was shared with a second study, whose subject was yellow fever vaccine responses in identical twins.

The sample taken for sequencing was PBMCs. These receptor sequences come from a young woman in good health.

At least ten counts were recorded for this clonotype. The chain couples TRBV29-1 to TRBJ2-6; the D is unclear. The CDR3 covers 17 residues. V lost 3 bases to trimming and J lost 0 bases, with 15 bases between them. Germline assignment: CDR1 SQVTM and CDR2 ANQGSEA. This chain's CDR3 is CSVEQTIWPSGANVLTF. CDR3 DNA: TGCAGCGTTGAGCAGACAATCTGGCCCTCTGGGGCCAACGTCCTGACTTTC.

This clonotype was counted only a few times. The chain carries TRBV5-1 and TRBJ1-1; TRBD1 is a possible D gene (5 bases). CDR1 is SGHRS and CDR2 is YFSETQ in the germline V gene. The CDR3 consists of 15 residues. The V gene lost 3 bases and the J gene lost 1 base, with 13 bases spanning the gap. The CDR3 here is CASSWGGDGNTEAFF. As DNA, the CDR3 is TGCGCCAGCAGCTGGGGTGGGGACGGGAACACTGAAGCTTTCTTT.

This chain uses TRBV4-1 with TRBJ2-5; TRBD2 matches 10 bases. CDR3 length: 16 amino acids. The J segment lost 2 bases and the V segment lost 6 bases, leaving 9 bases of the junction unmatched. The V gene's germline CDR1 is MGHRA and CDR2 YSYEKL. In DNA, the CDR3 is TGCGCCAGCAGTTACAGGTTAGCGGGAGGACAAGAGACCCAGTACTTC. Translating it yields CASSYRLAGGQETQYF.

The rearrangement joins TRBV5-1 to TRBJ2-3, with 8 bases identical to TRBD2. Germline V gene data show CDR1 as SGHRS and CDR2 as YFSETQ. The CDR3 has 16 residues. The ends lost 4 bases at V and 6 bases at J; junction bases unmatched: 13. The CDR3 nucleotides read TGCGCCAGCAGCACCGGGACTAGAGTCCCCGAGGATACGCAGTATTTT. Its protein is CASSTGTRVPEDTQYF.

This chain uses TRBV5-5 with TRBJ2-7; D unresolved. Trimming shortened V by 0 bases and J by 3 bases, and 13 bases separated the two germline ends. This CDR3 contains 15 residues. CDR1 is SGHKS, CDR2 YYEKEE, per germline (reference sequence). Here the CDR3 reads CASSLGPQPLYEQYF. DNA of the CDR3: TGTGCCAGCAGCTTGGGTCCTCAGCCCCTCTACGAGCAGTACTTC.

The CDR3 nucleotides are TGCAGTGCTAAGGAAGGGACAGCCCATGGCTACACCTTC. This gives the protein CSAKEGTAHGYTF. This chain joins TRBV20-1 and TRBJ1-2, with 7 bases aligning to TRBD1. The germline V gene encodes CDR1 DFQATT and CDR2 SNEGSKA (reference sequence). V was pared by 4 bases and J by 6 bases, with 8 bases of the junction left unmatched. The CDR3 is 13 amino acids.

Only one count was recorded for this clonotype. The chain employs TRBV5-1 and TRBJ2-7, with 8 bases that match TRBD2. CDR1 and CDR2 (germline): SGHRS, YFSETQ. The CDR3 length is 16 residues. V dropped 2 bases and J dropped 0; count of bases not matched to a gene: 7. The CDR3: CASSLAKTSDSYEQYF. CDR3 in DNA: TGCGCCAGCAGCTTAGCCAAGACTAGCGACTCCTACGAGCAGTACTTC.

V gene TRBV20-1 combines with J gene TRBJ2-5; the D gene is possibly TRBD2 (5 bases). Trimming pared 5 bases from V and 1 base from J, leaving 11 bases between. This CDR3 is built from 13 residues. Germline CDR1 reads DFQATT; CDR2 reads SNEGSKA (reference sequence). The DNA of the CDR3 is TGCAGTGCTGAGGGAGCGGTCCAAGAGACCCAGTACTTC. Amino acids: CSAEGAVQETQYF.

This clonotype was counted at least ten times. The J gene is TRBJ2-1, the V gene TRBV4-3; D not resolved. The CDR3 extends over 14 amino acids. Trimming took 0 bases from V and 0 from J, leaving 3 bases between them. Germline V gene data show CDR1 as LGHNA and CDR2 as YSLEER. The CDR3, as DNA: TGCGCCAGCAGCCAAGAAAGCTCCTACAATGAGCAGTTCTTC. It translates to CASSQESSYNEQFF.